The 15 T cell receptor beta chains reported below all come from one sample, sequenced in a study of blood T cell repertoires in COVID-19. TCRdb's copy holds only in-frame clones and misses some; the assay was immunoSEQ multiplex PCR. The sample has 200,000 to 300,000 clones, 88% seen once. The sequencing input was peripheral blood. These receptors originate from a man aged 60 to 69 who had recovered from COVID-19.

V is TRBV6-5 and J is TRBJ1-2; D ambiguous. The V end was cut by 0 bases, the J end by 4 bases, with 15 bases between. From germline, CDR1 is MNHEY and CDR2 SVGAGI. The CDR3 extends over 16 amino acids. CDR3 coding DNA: TGTGCCAGCAGTTACTCGGCGGAAGGAGTTGGCTATGGCTACACCTTC. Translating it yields CASSYSAEGVGYGYTF.

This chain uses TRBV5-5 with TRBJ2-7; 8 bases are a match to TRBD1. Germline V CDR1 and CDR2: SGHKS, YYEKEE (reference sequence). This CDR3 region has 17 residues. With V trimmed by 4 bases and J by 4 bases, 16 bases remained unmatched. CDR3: CASSAGQGGYRGYEQYF. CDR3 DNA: TGTGCCAGCAGCGCCGGACAGGGTGGCTACCGGGGATACGAGCAGTACTTC.

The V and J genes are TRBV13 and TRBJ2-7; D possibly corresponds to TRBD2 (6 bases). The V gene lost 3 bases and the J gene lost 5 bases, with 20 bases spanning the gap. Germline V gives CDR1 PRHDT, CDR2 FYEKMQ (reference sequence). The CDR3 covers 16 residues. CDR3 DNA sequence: TGTGCCAGCAGCTTTGGAGCGGGTGCCTTTCCGGACGAGCAGTACTTC. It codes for CASSFGAGAFPDEQYF. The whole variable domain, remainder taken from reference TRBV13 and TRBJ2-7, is AAGVIQSPRHLIKEKRETATLKCYPIPRHDTVYWYQQGPGQDPQFLISFYEKMQSDKGSIPDRFSAQQFSDYHSELNMSSLELGDSALYFCASSFGAGAFPDEQYFGPGTRLTVT.

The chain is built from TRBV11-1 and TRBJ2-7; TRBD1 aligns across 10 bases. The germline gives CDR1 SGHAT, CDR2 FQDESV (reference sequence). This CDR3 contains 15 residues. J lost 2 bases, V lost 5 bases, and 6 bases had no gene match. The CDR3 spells CASSTRTGGAYEQYF. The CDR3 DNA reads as TGTGCCAGCAGCACCCGGACAGGGGGGGCCTACGAGCAGTACTTC.

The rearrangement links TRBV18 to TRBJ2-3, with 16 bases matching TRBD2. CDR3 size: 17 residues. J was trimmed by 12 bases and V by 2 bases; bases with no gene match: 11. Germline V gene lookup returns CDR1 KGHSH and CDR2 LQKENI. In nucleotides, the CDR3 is TGTGCCAGCTCACCAAGGACCGGGACTAGCGGGGGGGCTGAACAGTATTTT. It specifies CASSPRTGTSGGAEQYF.

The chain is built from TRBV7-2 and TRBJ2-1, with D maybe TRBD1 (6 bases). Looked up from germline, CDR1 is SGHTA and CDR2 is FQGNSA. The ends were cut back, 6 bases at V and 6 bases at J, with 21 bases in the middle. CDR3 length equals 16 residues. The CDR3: CASRFAVSGVVNEQFF. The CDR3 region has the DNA TGTGCCAGCAGGTTCGCTGTGTCAGGGGTAGTCAATGAGCAGTTCTTC.

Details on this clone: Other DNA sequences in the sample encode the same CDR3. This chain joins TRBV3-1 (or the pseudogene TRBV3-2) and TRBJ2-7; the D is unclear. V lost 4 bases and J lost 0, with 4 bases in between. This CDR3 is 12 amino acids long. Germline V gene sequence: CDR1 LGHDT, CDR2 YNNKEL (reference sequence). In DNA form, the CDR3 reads TGTGCCAGCAGCCCGCGCTCCTACGAGCAGTACTTC. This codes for CASSPRSYEQYF.

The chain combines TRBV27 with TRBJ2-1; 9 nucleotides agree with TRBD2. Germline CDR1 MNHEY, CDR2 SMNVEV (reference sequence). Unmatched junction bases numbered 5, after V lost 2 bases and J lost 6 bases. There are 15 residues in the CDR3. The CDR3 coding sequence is TGTGCCAGCAGTTTAACAGCGGGGGGCTCCAATGAGCAGTTCTTC. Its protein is CASSLTAGGSNEQFF.

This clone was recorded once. This CDR3 reads CASSKGRTGQGSDTQYF. CDR3 coding DNA: TGTGCCAGCAGCAAAGGTAGAACAGGACAGGGGTCGGATACGCAGTATTTT. This chain connects TRBV21-1 to TRBJ2-3; the tabulated D call, TRBD1, remains unverified against the DNA. TRBV21-1 is shown as a pseudogene. This CDR3 has 17 amino acids.

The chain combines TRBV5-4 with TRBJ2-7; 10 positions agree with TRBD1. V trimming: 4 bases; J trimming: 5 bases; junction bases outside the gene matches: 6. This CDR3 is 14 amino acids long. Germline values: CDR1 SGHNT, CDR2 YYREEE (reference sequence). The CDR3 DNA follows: TGTGCCAGCAGCAGGGGACAGGGGAGAAACGAGCAGTACTTC. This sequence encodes CASSRGQGRNEQYF.

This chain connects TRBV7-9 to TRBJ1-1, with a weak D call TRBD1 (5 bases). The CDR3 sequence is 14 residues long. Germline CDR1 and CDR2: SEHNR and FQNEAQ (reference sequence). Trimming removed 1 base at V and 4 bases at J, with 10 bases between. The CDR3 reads CASSLEWRGTEAFF. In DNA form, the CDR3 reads TGTGCCAGCAGCTTAGAATGGAGGGGCACTGAAGCTTTCTTT.

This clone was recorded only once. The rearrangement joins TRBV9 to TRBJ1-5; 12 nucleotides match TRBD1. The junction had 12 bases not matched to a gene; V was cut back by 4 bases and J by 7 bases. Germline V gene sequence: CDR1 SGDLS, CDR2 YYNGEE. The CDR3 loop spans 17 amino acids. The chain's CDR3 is CASSTSSGTGGRQPQHF. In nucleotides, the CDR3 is TGTGCCAGCAGCACTTCCTCCGGGACAGGGGGCCGGCAGCCCCAGCATTTT. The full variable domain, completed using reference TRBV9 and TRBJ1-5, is DSGVTQTPKHLITATGQRVTLRCSPRSGDLSVYWYQQSLDQGLQFLIQYYNGEERAKGNILERFSAQQFPDLHSELNLSSLELGDSALYFCASSTSSGTGGRQPQHFGDGTRLSIL.

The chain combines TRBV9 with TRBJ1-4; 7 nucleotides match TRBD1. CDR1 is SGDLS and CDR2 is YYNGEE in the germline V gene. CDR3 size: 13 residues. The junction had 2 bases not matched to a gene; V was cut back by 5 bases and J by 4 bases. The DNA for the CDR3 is TGTGCCAGCAGGGGACAGTATAATGAAAAACTGTTTTTT. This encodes CASRGQYNEKLFF.

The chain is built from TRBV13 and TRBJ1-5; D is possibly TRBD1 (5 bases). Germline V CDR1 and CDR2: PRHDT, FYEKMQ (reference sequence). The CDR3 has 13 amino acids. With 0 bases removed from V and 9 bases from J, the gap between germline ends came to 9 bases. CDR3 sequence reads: CASSLGLGGPQHF. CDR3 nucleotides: TGTGCCAGCAGCTTAGGCCTGGGGGGGCCCCAGCATTTT.

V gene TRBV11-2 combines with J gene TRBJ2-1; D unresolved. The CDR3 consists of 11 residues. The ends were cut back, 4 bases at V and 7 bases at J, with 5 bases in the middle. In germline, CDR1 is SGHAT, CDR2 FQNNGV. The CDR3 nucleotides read TGTGCCAGCAGCTACAGTAATGAGCAGTTCTTC. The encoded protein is CASSYSNEQFF.